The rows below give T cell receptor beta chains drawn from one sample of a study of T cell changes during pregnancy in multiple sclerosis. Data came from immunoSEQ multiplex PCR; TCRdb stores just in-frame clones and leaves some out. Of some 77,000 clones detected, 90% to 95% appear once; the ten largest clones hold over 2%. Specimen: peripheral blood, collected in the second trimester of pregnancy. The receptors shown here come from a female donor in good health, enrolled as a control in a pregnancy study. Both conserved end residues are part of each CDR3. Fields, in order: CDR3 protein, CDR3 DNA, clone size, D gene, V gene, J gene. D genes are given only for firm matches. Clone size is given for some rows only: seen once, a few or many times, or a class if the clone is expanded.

cdr3_aa: CASSLRGSETQYF
cdr3_nt: TGTGCCAGCAGTCTGCGGGGGTCGGAGACCCAGTACTTC
clone_size: NA
d_call: TRBD2
v_call: TRBV14
j_call: TRBJ2-5

cdr3_aa: CASSTGSTAYGYTF
cdr3_nt: TGTGCCAGCAGTACGGGTTCGACAGCGTATGGCTACACCTTC
clone_size: NA
d_call: NA
v_call: TRBV6-6
j_call: TRBJ1-2

cdr3_aa: CASSLDLNYGYTF
cdr3_nt: TGCGCCAGTAGCTTGGACTTAAACTATGGCTACACCTTC
clone_size: NA
d_call: NA
v_call: TRBV4-3
j_call: TRBJ1-2

cdr3_aa: CASSSDRDWVQYF
cdr3_nt: TGTGCCAGCAGCTCGGACCGGGACTGGGTGCAGTATTTT
clone_size: once
d_call: NA
v_call: TRBV7-9
j_call: TRBJ2-3

cdr3_aa: CASSFDWGGSPLHF
cdr3_nt: TGTGCCAGCAGCTTCGATTGGGGGGGTTCACCCCTCCACTTT
clone_size: NA
d_call: NA
v_call: TRBV11-2
j_call: TRBJ1-6

cdr3_aa: CASSFKGGTMNTEAFF
cdr3_nt: TGTGCCAGCAGCTTTAAGGGGGGGACCATGAACACTGAAGCTTTCTTT
clone_size: NA
d_call: NA
v_call: TRBV5-6
j_call: TRBJ1-1

cdr3_aa: CASSYSGQSSGNTIYF
cdr3_nt: TGTGCCAGCAGTTACTCGGGACAGAGCTCTGGAAACACCATATATTTT
clone_size: NA
d_call: TRBD1
v_call: TRBV6-6
j_call: TRBJ1-3

cdr3_aa: CATKGQDYYEQYF
cdr3_nt: TGTGCCACCAAGGGACAGGATTACTACGAGCAGTACTTC
clone_size: NA
d_call: TRBD1
v_call: TRBV27
j_call: TRBJ2-7

cdr3_aa: CASSIRTGHNSPLHF
cdr3_nt: TGTGCCAGCAGTATCCGGACAGGGCATAATTCACCCCTCCACTTT
clone_size: NA
d_call: TRBD1
v_call: TRBV27
j_call: TRBJ1-6

cdr3_aa: CASSYGTGGGYTF
cdr3_nt: TGTGCCAGCAGTTACGGGACAGGGGGCGGCTACACCTTC
clone_size: NA
d_call: TRBD1
v_call: TRBV6-5
j_call: TRBJ1-2

cdr3_aa: CASSATPTGAVGYTF
cdr3_nt: TGTGCCAGCAGCGCAACCCCGACAGGGGCAGTTGGCTACACCTTC
clone_size: NA
d_call: TRBD1
v_call: TRBV7-3
j_call: TRBJ1-2

cdr3_aa: CASKGQGNQPQHF
cdr3_nt: TGTGCCAGCAAAGGGCAGGGGAATCAGCCCCAGCATTTT
clone_size: NA
d_call: NA
v_call: TRBV2
j_call: TRBJ1-5

cdr3_aa: CASSLSAGGNSPLHF
cdr3_nt: TGTGCCAGCAGCCTATCGGCAGGGGGTAATTCACCCCTCCACTTT
clone_size: NA
d_call: TRBD1
v_call: TRBV6-5
j_call: TRBJ1-6

cdr3_aa: CASSPPAGPLNTGELFF
cdr3_nt: TGTGCCAGCTCACCACCGGCTGGGCCTTTGAACACCGGGGAGCTGTTTTTT
clone_size: NA
d_call: NA
v_call: TRBV18
j_call: TRBJ2-2

cdr3_aa: CASSADRGFSGANVLTF
cdr3_nt: TGTGCCAGTAGTGCCGATAGGGGCTTTTCTGGGGCCAACGTCCTGACTTTC
clone_size: NA
d_call: NA
v_call: TRBV19
j_call: TRBJ2-6

cdr3_aa: CASSLGTSQYF
cdr3_nt: TGTGCCAGCAGCTTGGGGACTAGCCAATATTTT
clone_size: NA
d_call: TRBD2
v_call: TRBV5-6
j_call: TRBJ2-3

cdr3_aa: CASSFWGGDEKLFF
cdr3_nt: TGTGCCAGCAGCTTTTGGGGGGGGGACGAAAAACTGTTTTTT
clone_size: NA
d_call: NA
v_call: TRBV7-9
j_call: TRBJ1-4

cdr3_aa: CASSDRYTDNSPLHF
cdr3_nt: TGTGCCAGCAGTGATCGTTACACCGATAATTCACCCCTCCACTTT
clone_size: NA
d_call: NA
v_call: TRBV25-1
j_call: TRBJ1-6

cdr3_aa: CASSLPRAGVYNEQFF
cdr3_nt: TGTGCCAGCAGTTTACCCAGAGCGGGGGTCTACAATGAGCAGTTCTTC
clone_size: NA
d_call: TRBD2
v_call: TRBV6-6
j_call: TRBJ2-1

cdr3_aa: CASSQETTGVRSYTF
cdr3_nt: TGTGCCAGCAGCCAAGAGACTACAGGGGTCAGAAGCTACACCTTC
clone_size: NA
d_call: TRBD1
v_call: TRBV4-2
j_call: TRBJ1-2

cdr3_aa: CATSRVRGQGVDEQYF
cdr3_nt: TGTGCCACCAGCAGAGTTCGCGGACAGGGAGTCGACGAGCAGTACTTC
clone_size: NA
d_call: TRBD1
v_call: TRBV15
j_call: TRBJ2-7

cdr3_aa: CAISRGVDTEAFF
cdr3_nt: TGTGCCATCAGCCGGGGGGTAGACACTGAAGCTTTCTTT
clone_size: NA
d_call: NA
v_call: TRBV10-3
j_call: TRBJ1-1

cdr3_aa: CASSYSPSGTQYF
cdr3_nt: TGTGCCAGCAGTTACTCGCCTAGCGGTACGCAGTATTTT
clone_size: NA
d_call: TRBD2
v_call: TRBV6-5
j_call: TRBJ2-3

cdr3_aa: CAWSVELAGSPSSYEQYF
cdr3_nt: TGTGCCTGGAGTGTAGAACTAGCGGGGTCCCCAAGCTCCTACGAGCAGTACTTC
clone_size: NA
d_call: TRBD2
v_call: TRBV30
j_call: TRBJ2-7

cdr3_aa: CAVRGGESQETQYF
cdr3_nt: TGTGCCGTGCGTGGGGGCGAGTCTCAAGAGACCCAGTACTTC
clone_size: NA
d_call: NA
v_call: TRBV7-9
j_call: TRBJ2-5

cdr3_aa: CASSRWGPNTEAFF
cdr3_nt: TGTGCCAGCAGCCGATGGGGCCCGAACACTGAAGCTTTCTTT
clone_size: NA
d_call: NA
v_call: TRBV7-2
j_call: TRBJ1-1

cdr3_aa: CASRTQAGAYEQYF
cdr3_nt: TGTGCCAGCAGAACGCAGGCGGGGGCGTACGAGCAGTACTTC
clone_size: NA
d_call: NA
v_call: TRBV11-2
j_call: TRBJ2-7

cdr3_aa: CASSPRTSGGSYNEQFF
cdr3_nt: TGTGCCAGCAGCCCCAGGACTAGCGGGGGGTCCTACAATGAGCAGTTCTTC
clone_size: NA
d_call: TRBD2
v_call: TRBV11-2
j_call: TRBJ2-1

cdr3_aa: CASSFVLGEEKLFF
cdr3_nt: TGTGCCAGCAGCTTCGTCCTCGGAGAGGAAAAACTGTTTTTT
clone_size: NA
d_call: NA
v_call: TRBV7-9
j_call: TRBJ1-4

cdr3_aa: CASSGTGYFEQYF
cdr3_nt: TGTGCCAGCAGCGGGACAGGGTACTTCGAGCAGTACTTC
clone_size: once
d_call: TRBD1
v_call: TRBV2
j_call: TRBJ2-7

cdr3_aa: CASSQFTGGREKLFF
cdr3_nt: TGTGCCAGCAGCCAATTCACGGGGGGCCGGGAAAAACTGTTTTTT
clone_size: NA
d_call: NA
v_call: TRBV7-9
j_call: TRBJ1-4

cdr3_aa: CATSKPQAGPREQYF
cdr3_nt: TGTGCCACCAGCAAACCCCAAGCGGGGCCGAGGGAGCAGTACTTC
clone_size: NA
d_call: TRBD2
v_call: TRBV15
j_call: TRBJ2-7

cdr3_aa: CASSIGAAGNTIYF
cdr3_nt: TGTGCCAGTAGTATTGGCGCGGCTGGAAACACCATATATTTT
clone_size: NA
d_call: NA
v_call: TRBV19
j_call: TRBJ1-3

cdr3_aa: CASSLVLNLNTEAFF
cdr3_nt: TGCGCCAGCAGCTTGGTTCTAAACCTGAACACTGAAGCTTTCTTT
clone_size: NA
d_call: NA
v_call: TRBV5-1
j_call: TRBJ1-1

cdr3_aa: CASSRTPTGKRYNEQFF
cdr3_nt: TGTGCCAGCAGCCGCACCCCGACAGGGAAACGTTACAATGAGCAGTTCTTC
clone_size: NA
d_call: TRBD1
v_call: TRBV14
j_call: TRBJ2-1

cdr3_aa: CASSERYEQYF
cdr3_nt: TGTGCCAGCAGTGAGCGATACGAGCAGTACTTC
clone_size: NA
d_call: NA
v_call: TRBV2
j_call: TRBJ2-7

cdr3_aa: CASSPRTSNYGYTF
cdr3_nt: TGCGCCAGCAGTCCAAGGACAAGCAACTATGGCTACACCTTC
clone_size: NA
d_call: NA
v_call: TRBV5-1
j_call: TRBJ1-2

cdr3_aa: CASSLTGETQPQHF
cdr3_nt: TGTGCCAGCAGTCTGACAGGGGAAACTCAGCCCCAGCATTTT
clone_size: once
d_call: TRBD1
v_call: TRBV28
j_call: TRBJ1-5

cdr3_aa: CASSLLTGGSGNQPQHF
cdr3_nt: TGTGCCAGCAGCTTGTTAACGGGTGGTTCGGGCAATCAGCCCCAGCATTTT
clone_size: NA
d_call: NA
v_call: TRBV5-8
j_call: TRBJ1-5

cdr3_aa: CASSFWDRANSPLHF
cdr3_nt: TGTGCCAGCAGCTTTTGGGACAGGGCCAATTCACCCCTCCACTTT
clone_size: NA
d_call: TRBD1
v_call: TRBV7-9
j_call: TRBJ1-6

cdr3_aa: CSVGQANYGYTF
cdr3_nt: TGCAGCGTCGGACAAGCTAACTATGGCTACACCTTC
clone_size: NA
d_call: NA
v_call: TRBV29-1
j_call: TRBJ1-2

cdr3_aa: CASSWAAQPADTQYF
cdr3_nt: TGTGCCAGTAGTTGGGCAGCCCAGCCAGCAGATACGCAGTATTTT
clone_size: NA
d_call: NA
v_call: TRBV19
j_call: TRBJ2-3

cdr3_aa: CASSFRGTNQPQHF
cdr3_nt: TGTGCCAGCTCCTTCAGGGGGACCAATCAGCCCCAGCATTTT
clone_size: NA
d_call: TRBD1
v_call: TRBV6-6
j_call: TRBJ1-5

cdr3_aa: CAISESQVNNEQFF
cdr3_nt: TGTGCCATCAGTGAGTCTCAGGTGAACAATGAGCAGTTCTTC
clone_size: NA
d_call: NA
v_call: TRBV10-3
j_call: TRBJ2-1

cdr3_aa: CASSLAAERGEQYF
cdr3_nt: TGTGCCAGCAGCTTGGCCGCGGAAAGGGGCGAGCAGTACTTC
clone_size: NA
d_call: NA
v_call: TRBV5-4
j_call: TRBJ2-7

cdr3_aa: CASSPNSYGYTF
cdr3_nt: TGTGCCAGCAGCCCAAACTCTTATGGCTACACCTTC
clone_size: NA
d_call: NA
v_call: TRBV7-2
j_call: TRBJ1-2

cdr3_aa: CASSLAEGLAYEQYF
cdr3_nt: TGTGCCAGCAGCTTAGCGGAGGGACTAGCCTACGAGCAGTACTTC
clone_size: NA
d_call: TRBD2
v_call: TRBV7-2
j_call: TRBJ2-7

cdr3_aa: CASTDRVYGYTF
cdr3_nt: TGTGCCAGCACAGACAGGGTCTATGGCTACACCTTC
clone_size: NA
d_call: TRBD1
v_call: TRBV19
j_call: TRBJ1-2

cdr3_aa: CASSQGQQGPAGNTIYF
cdr3_nt: TGCGCCAGCAGCCAAGGCCAGCAGGGGCCTGCTGGGAACACCATATATTTT
clone_size: NA
d_call: NA
v_call: TRBV4-1
j_call: TRBJ1-3

cdr3_aa: CASSLTRGGF
cdr3_nt: TGTGCCAGCAGCTTGACTAGGGGGGGCTTC
clone_size: NA
d_call: NA
v_call: TRBV5-8
j_call: TRBJ2-7

cdr3_aa: CASSPGLAAAEQQFF
cdr3_nt: TGCGCCAGCAGCCCGGGACTAGCGGCCGCAGAACAGCAGTTCTTC
clone_size: NA
d_call: TRBD2
v_call: TRBV4-3
j_call: TRBJ2-1

cdr3_aa: CATSNTGVLETQYF
cdr3_nt: TGTGCCACCAGCAATACAGGGGTGTTGGAGACCCAGTACTTC
clone_size: NA
d_call: TRBD1
v_call: TRBV15
j_call: TRBJ2-5

cdr3_aa: CASSVEGLGNTIYF
cdr3_nt: TGTGCCAGCAGCGTAGAGGGGTTAGGAAACACCATATATTTT
clone_size: NA
d_call: NA
v_call: TRBV9
j_call: TRBJ1-3

cdr3_aa: CASSFARDSGYYEQYF
cdr3_nt: TGTGCCAGCAGCTTTGCCCGGGACAGCGGATATTACGAGCAGTACTTC
clone_size: NA
d_call: TRBD1
v_call: TRBV7-9
j_call: TRBJ2-7

cdr3_aa: CASSGAYEQYF
cdr3_nt: TGTGCCAGCAGCGGAGCCTACGAGCAGTACTTC
clone_size: NA
d_call: NA
v_call: TRBV7-9
j_call: TRBJ2-7

cdr3_aa: CASSFGAPEGAEPQHF
cdr3_nt: TGTGCCAGCAGTTTTGGCGCCCCGGAGGGTGCGGAGCCCCAGCATTTT
clone_size: once
d_call: NA
v_call: TRBV5-8
j_call: TRBJ1-5

cdr3_aa: CASSYESRAVTYEQYF
cdr3_nt: TGTGCCAGCAGTTATGAAAGTCGAGCGGTCACCTACGAGCAGTACTTC
clone_size: NA
d_call: NA
v_call: TRBV6-5
j_call: TRBJ2-7

cdr3_aa: CASSSSNNEQFF
cdr3_nt: TGTGCCAGCAGTTCTAGCAACAATGAGCAGTTCTTC
clone_size: NA
d_call: NA
v_call: TRBV27
j_call: TRBJ2-1

cdr3_aa: CASSKYGGDTEAFF
cdr3_nt: TGCGCCAGCAGCAAGTATGGGGGGGACACTGAAGCTTTCTTT
clone_size: NA
d_call: NA
v_call: TRBV5-1
j_call: TRBJ1-1